This is a list of T cell receptor beta chains from one sample in a study of T cells in Graves' hyperthyroidism and ophthalmopathy. TCRdb reprocessed the multiplex PCR reads with MiXCR, giving one entry per CDR3 protein. The profile shows approximately 600,000 distinct CDR3 sequences, 15% to 20% of them singletons. Sequenced: blood. Every receptor here comes from a woman younger than 45 with Graves' hyperthyroidism. Each CDR3 is given with its conserved first and last residue. A D gene is named only where the DNA matches it firmly. Clone size, where shown, is once, few, many, or a class for clones that have expanded.

V gene	clone size	D gene	J gene	CDR3 protein	CDR3 DNA
TRBV6-2/TRBV6-3	.	TRBD1	TRBJ1-1	CASTRDRDSEAFF	TGTGCCAGCACCCGGGACAGGGACTCTGAAGCTTTCTTT
TRBV28	.	TRBD2	TRBJ2-1	CASSSPGLAGFGNEQFF	TGTGCCAGCAGTTCACCGGGACTAGCGGGGTTTGGGAATGAGCAGTTCTTC
TRBV7-2	few	.	TRBJ2-7	CASSLIRGTRSEQYF	TGTGCCAGCAGCTTAATTCGAGGGACCCGAAGTGAGCAGTACTTC
TRBV6-1	many	TRBD1	TRBJ2-7	CASSPGTGGYDEQYF	TGTGCCAGCAGCCCCGGGACAGGGGGCTACGACGAGCAGTACTTC
TRBV6-1	many	TRBD1	TRBJ2-7	CASRHDRGYEQYF	TGTGCCAGCAGACACGACAGGGGCTACGAGCAGTACTTC
TRBV28	few	.	TRBJ2-2	CASSPSPTKQGKRGELFF	TGTGCCAGCAGTCCCTCCCCCACGAAACAGGGAAAGAGGGGGGAGCTGTTTTTT
TRBV7-2	many	TRBD1	TRBJ2-3	CASSLAQGALTDTQYF	TGTGCCAGCAGCTTAGCGCAGGGGGCACTCACAGATACGCAGTATTTT
TRBV20-1	.	.	TRBJ2-3	CSAPPGLHTWSTDTQYF	TGCAGTGCTCCACCGGGACTTCACACTTGGAGCACAGATACGCAGTATTTT
TRBV5-1	.	.	TRBJ1-4	CASSQRGGRDEKLFF	TGCGCCAGCAGCCAGAGGGGGGGACGGGATGAAAAACTGTTTTTT
TRBV7-9	.	.	TRBJ2-1	CASSATGTREYNEQFF	TGTGCCAGCAGCGCAACCGGGACCAGGGAGTACAATGAGCAGTTCTTC
TRBV4-1	.	.	TRBJ2-7	CASSQAGTVYEQYF	TGCGCCAGCAGCCAAGCCGGGACCGTCTACGAGCAGTACTTC
TRBV28	many	TRBD2	TRBJ2-7	CASSHGGGLLYEQYF	TGTGCCAGCAGCCACGGCGGGGGGCTTCTTTACGAGCAGTACTTC
TRBV6-1	.	.	TRBJ1-1	CASRVGLGMYTEAFF	TGTGCCAGCAGAGTGGGGCTTGGAATGTACACTGAAGCTTTCTTT
TRBV29-1	.	.	TRBJ1-1	CSGSDRPEAFF	TGCAGCGGAAGCGACAGGCCTGAAGCTTTCTTT
TRBV30	many	TRBD2	TRBJ2-2	CAWSGGLAGTGELFF	TGTGCCTGGAGTGGGGGACTAGCGGGGACCGGGGAGCTGTTTTTT
TRBV12-5	few	.	TRBJ2-4	CASGLPEGAGAKNIQYF	TGTGCTAGTGGTTTGCCCGAAGGGGCGGGAGCCAAAAACATTCAGTACTTC
TRBV9	few	.	TRBJ2-1	CASSVEAEEQFF	TGTGCCAGCAGCGTAGAAGCGGAAGAGCAGTTCTTC
TRBV6-5	once	.	TRBJ1-6	CASSYGDFSYNSSLHF	TGTGCCAGCAGTTATGGAGATTTCTCCTATAATTCATCCCTCCACTTT
TRBV9	.	TRBD2	TRBJ2-1	CASSVGTSGRPSYNEQFF	TGTGCCAGCAGCGTAGGGACTAGCGGGAGGCCCTCCTACAATGAGCAGTTCTTC
TRBV29-1	few	.	TRBJ2-5	CSARAPFGETQYF	TGCAGTGCACGGGCCCCCTTCGGGGAGACCCAGTACTTC
TRBV18	few	.	TRBJ1-5	CASSPSGRDNQPQHF	TGTGCCAGCTCACCTTCAGGGCGTGATAATCAGCCCCAGCATTTT
TRBV19	few	.	TRBJ1-1	CASSIKGDTEAFF	TGTGCCAGTAGTATTAAGGGGGACACTGAAGCTTTCTTT
TRBV28	many	TRBD2	TRBJ2-4	CASLGLAVDIQYF	TGTGCCAGCTTAGGACTAGCTGTAGACATTCAGTACTTC
TRBV12-3/TRBV12-4	many	.	TRBJ2-7	CASRRGQNYEQYF	TGTGCCAGCAGACGTGGGCAGAACTACGAGCAGTACTTC
TRBV5-1	.	.	TRBJ1-1	CASKGFRDTEAFF	TGCGCCAGCAAGGGGTTTCGGGACACTGAAGCTTTCTTT
TRBV11-2	many	.	TRBJ2-6	CASSLGAGPGANVLTF	TGTGCCAGCAGCTTAGGGGCAGGGCCGGGGGCCAACGTCCTGACTTTC
TRBV4-2	.	TRBD1	TRBJ2-7	CASSQHLDRAEQYF	TGTGCCAGCAGCCAACACTTAGACAGGGCCGAGCAGTACTTC
TRBV13	few	.	TRBJ2-3	CASSSNNGDTQYF	TGTGCCAGCAGTTCTAACAACGGGGATACGCAGTATTTT
TRBV6-1	many	.	TRBJ1-1	CASSEARSIEAFF	TGTGCCAGCAGTGAAGCGCGATCTATTGAAGCTTTCTTT
TRBV27	.	TRBD1	TRBJ1-2	CASSSTGGRPYGYTF	TGTGCCAGCAGTTCGACAGGGGGCAGGCCCTATGGCTACACCTTC
TRBV28	.	TRBD2	TRBJ2-5	CASSLAGGIFMETQYF	TGTGCCAGCAGTTTAGCGGGAGGAATCTTTATGGAGACCCAGTACTTC
TRBV19	.	.	TRBJ1-5	CASSHTANQPQHF	TGTGCCAGTAGCCACACTGCAAATCAGCCCCAGCATTTT
TRBV18	many	TRBD1	TRBJ1-2	CASSQGGNYGYTF	TGTGCCAGCTCCCAGGGGGGGAACTATGGCTACACCTTC
TRBV20-1	many	.	TRBJ2-1	CSAVSGGVYNEQFF	TGCAGTGCCGTTAGCGGAGGGGTCTACAATGAGCAGTTCTTC
TRBV2	many	.	TRBJ1-5	CASSDGGYDQPQHF	TGTGCCAGCAGTGATGGAGGCTACGATCAGCCCCAGCATTTT
TRBV11-2	many	TRBD1	TRBJ1-1	CASSLKTGGWTEAFF	TGTGCCAGCAGCTTAAAAACAGGGGGGTGGACTGAAGCTTTCTTT
TRBV28	many	TRBD1	TRBJ2-7	CASSLPQGAREQYF	TGTGCCAGCAGTTTACCCCAGGGGGCTCGAGAGCAGTACTTC
TRBV15	many	.	TRBJ2-1	CATSSQGNEQFF	TGTGCCACCAGCAGTCAGGGGAATGAGCAGTTCTTC
TRBV4-2	few	.	TRBJ1-1	CASSQDDGRAFF	TGTGCCAGCAGCCAAGATGACGGGCGGGCTTTCTTT
TRBV12-3/TRBV12-4	many	.	TRBJ2-7	CASSTHYEQYF	TGTGCCAGCAGTACTCACTACGAGCAGTACTTC
TRBV28	.	.	TRBJ1-1	CASSPPPWGHTEAFF	TGTGCCAGCAGCCCCCCCCCGTGGGGGCACACTGAAGCTTTCTTT
TRBV19	.	.	TRBJ1-5	CASRGFRDGNQPQHF	TGTGCCAGTAGGGGGTTCCGGGACGGCAATCAGCCCCAGCATTTT
TRBV28	.	TRBD1	TRBJ1-5	CASSPTGQGGSQPQHF	TGTGCCAGCAGTCCAACCGGACAGGGGGGCAGTCAGCCCCAGCATTTT
TRBV15	.	.	TRBJ2-7	CATSTDAQRQYF	TGTGCCACCAGCACAGATGCACAGAGGCAGTACTTC
TRBV11-3	.	.	TRBJ1-1	CASSQRISLIDPNTEAFF	TGTGCCAGCAGCCAAAGAATAAGCTTGATAGACCCGAACACTGAAGCTTTCTTT
TRBV2	many	TRBD1	TRBJ2-7	CASSEDRIPHEQYF	TGTGCCAGCAGTGAGGACAGGATCCCCCACGAGCAGTACTTC
TRBV12-3/TRBV12-4	many	TRBD1	TRBJ2-3	CASKIGTGTDTQYF	TGTGCCAGCAAAATCGGGACAGGCACAGATACGCAGTATTTT
TRBV12-5	few	.	TRBJ1-2	CASGSTFNYGYTF	TGTGCTAGTGGTTCCACCTTTAACTATGGCTACACCTTC